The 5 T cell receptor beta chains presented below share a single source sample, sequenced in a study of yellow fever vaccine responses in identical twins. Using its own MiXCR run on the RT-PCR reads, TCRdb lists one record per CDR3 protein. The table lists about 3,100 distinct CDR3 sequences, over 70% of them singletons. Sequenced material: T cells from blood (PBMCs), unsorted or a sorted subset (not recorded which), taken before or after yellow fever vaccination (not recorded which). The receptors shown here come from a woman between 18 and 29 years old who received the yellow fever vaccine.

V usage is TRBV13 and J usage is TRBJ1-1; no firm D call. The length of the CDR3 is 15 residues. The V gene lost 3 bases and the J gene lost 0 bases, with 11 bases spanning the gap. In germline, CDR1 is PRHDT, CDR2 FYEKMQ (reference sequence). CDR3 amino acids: CASSLSNTLNTEAFF. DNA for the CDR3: TGTGCCAGCAGCTTGTCTAACACCTTGAACACTGAAGCTTTCTTT.

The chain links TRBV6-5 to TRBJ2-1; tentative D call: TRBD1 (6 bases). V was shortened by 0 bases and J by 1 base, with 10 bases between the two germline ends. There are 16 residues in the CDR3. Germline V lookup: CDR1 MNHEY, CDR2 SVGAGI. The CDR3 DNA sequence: TGTGCCAGCAGTTACTCGGGGGCGGAATCCTACAATGAGCAGTTCTTC. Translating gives CASSYSGAESYNEQFF.

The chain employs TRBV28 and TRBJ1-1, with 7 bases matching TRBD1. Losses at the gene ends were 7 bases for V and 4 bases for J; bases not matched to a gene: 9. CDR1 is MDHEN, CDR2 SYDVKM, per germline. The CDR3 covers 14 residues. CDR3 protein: CASKQDREITEAFF. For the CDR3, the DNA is TGTGCCAGCAAACAAGACAGGGAGATCACTGAAGCTTTCTTT.

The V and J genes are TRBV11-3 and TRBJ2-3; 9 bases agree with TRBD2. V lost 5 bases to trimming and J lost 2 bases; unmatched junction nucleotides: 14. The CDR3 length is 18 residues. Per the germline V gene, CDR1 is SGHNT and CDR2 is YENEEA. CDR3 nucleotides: TGTGCCAGCAGCAACGGAGCGGGAGGTTCCCCTAACACAGATACGCAGTATTTT. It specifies CASSNGAGGSPNTDTQYF.

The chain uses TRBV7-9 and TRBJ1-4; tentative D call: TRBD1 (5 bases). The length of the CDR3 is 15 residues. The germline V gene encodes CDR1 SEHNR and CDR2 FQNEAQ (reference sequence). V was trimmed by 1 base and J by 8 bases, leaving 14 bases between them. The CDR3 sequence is CASSLGDRDREKLFF. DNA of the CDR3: TGTGCCAGCAGCTTAGGGGACCGGGATCGGGAAAAACTGTTTTTT.